This T cell receptor (beta chain) is from a study of CD8 T cells in Susac syndrome. Germline V gene sequence: CDR1 SGDLS, CDR2 YYNGEE. This CDR3 region has 12 residues. The ends were cut back, 5 bases at V and 8 bases at J, with 13 bases in the middle. Random hexamers served to reverse transcribe roughly 0.45 to 1 ug RNA. TCRdb re-derived calls from the immunoSEQ multiplex PCR reads in MiXCR, one entry per CDR3 protein. The data show some 130,000 distinct CDR3 sequences, over 90% seen once. This sequence was found in a human donor with Susac syndrome. Sequenced material: CD8+ T cells from PBMCs. The chain has TRBV9 and TRBJ1-2; possible D gene TRBD1, 6 bases. The CDR3 region is CASREGGEGYTF. For the CDR3, the DNA is TGTGCCAGCAGAGAGGGGGGGGAAGGCTACACCTTC.